The 19 T cell receptor beta chains presented below share a single source sample, sequenced in a study of shared clonotypes between healthy human individuals. Measured with immunoSEQ multiplex PCR; TCRdb has only the in-frame clones, and not every one. The sample lists 980,000 or so clones, around three quarters seen once, with about 1.5% in the top ten. Sequencing input: memory CD4+ T cells sorted from blood. Subset noted: CD45RA-negative fraction. The receptors were sampled from a man between 18 and 35 years old in good health.

The chain has TRBV15 and TRBJ1-4; no reliable D call. The CDR3 spans 14 residues. In germline, CDR1 is LNHNV, CDR2 YYDKDF (reference sequence). Deletions cut 3 bases from V and 0 bases from J, with 5 bases between. This chain's CDR3 is CATSRTPTNEKLFF. In nucleotides, the CDR3 is TGTGCCACCAGCAGGACGCCAACTAATGAAAAACTGTTTTTT.

The gene calls are TRBV5-1 and TRBJ2-5; D gene unclear. The V end lost 0 bases, the J end lost 5 bases, and 17 bases lay between the germline ends. The CDR3 is 16 amino acids. Germline CDR1 is SGHRS and CDR2 is YFSETQ. The CDR3 loop reads CASSLGASPLGETQYF. The CDR3 DNA reads as TGCGCCAGCAGCTTGGGAGCGTCCCCCTTGGGGGAGACCCAGTACTTC.

The chain is built from TRBV2 and TRBJ1-6; 10 nucleotides agree with TRBD1. The CDR3 runs 15 residues. Per the germline V gene, CDR1 is SNHLY and CDR2 is FYNNEI. V lost 5 bases, J lost 7 bases, and 5 bases stayed unmatched. The CDR3 DNA is TGTGCCAGCAGTCCGGACAGGGGGAGCAATTCACCCCTCCACTTT. This codes for CASSPDRGSNSPLHF. Filled out from reference TRBV2 and TRBJ1-6, the complete variable domain reads EPEVTQTPSHQVTQMGQEVILRCVPISNHLYFYWYRQILGQKVEFLVSFYNNEISEKSEIFDDQFSVERPDGSNFTLKIRSTKLEDSAMYFCASSPDRGSNSPLHFGNGTRLTVT.

This clone was seen only a few times. The gene calls are TRBV30 and TRBJ1-5; perhaps TRBD1 as D (6 bases). V lost 4 bases and J lost 0, with 13 bases in between. The germline V gene encodes CDR1 GTSNPN and CDR2 SVGIG (reference sequence). This CDR3 is 15 amino acids long. The CDR3 protein is CAWNPTGYSNQPQHF. DNA for the CDR3: TGTGCCTGGAACCCGACAGGATATAGCAATCAGCCCCAGCATTTT.

The V call is TRBV30, the J call TRBJ2-1; 9 bases align to TRBD2. CDR1 GTSNPN and CDR2 SVGIG come from the germline V gene (reference sequence). The CDR3 is 14 amino acids. With 3 bases clipped from V and 2 bases from J, the junction kept 2 bases outside the gene matches. The CDR3 loop reads CAWRREGPYNEQFF. CDR3 in DNA: TGTGCCTGGAGGCGGGAGGGCCCCTACAATGAGCAGTTCTTC.

This rearrangement joins TRBV4-1 to TRBJ2-5; tentatively, D is TRBD2 (6 bases). Deletions cut 1 base from V and 1 base from J, with 7 bases between. Germline CDR1 reads MGHRA; CDR2 reads YSYEKL. The CDR3 spans 14 residues. CDR3 nucleotides: TGCGCCAGCAGCCAAGGGCGGGGCCAAGAGACCCAGTACTTC. Its protein product is CASSQGRGQETQYF.

The chain combines TRBV7-8 with TRBJ1-2; no clear D gene. The V and J ends lost 2 bases and 6 bases respectively, with 13 bases between them. Per the germline V gene, CDR1 is SGHVS and CDR2 is FQNEAQ. The CDR3 is 14 amino acids. The chain's CDR3 is CASSLHWQPDGYTF. CDR3 in DNA: TGTGCCAGCAGCTTACACTGGCAGCCGGATGGCTACACCTTC. Together with reference TRBV7-8 and TRBJ1-2, the CDR3 gives the full variable domain: GAGVSQSPRYKVAKRGQDVALRCDPISGHVSLFWYQQALGQGPEFLTYFQNEAQLDKSGLPSDRFFAERPEGSVSTLKIQRTQQEDSAVYLCASSLHWQPDGYTFGSGTRLTVV.

The chain couples TRBV6-1 to TRBJ2-2, with D tentatively TRBD2 (5 bases). Germline assignment: CDR1 MNHNS and CDR2 SASEGT. The CDR3 length is 13 residues. The germline V and J ends were trimmed by 4 bases and 4 bases, with 7 bases remaining between them. CDR3 sequence (DNA): TGTGCCAGCAGTGCAAGCGGCACCGGGGAGCTGTTTTTT. It specifies CASSASGTGELFF.

This chain links TRBV13 with TRBJ2-7; 9 bases align to TRBD1. CDR1 is PRHDT, CDR2 FYEKMQ, per germline (reference sequence). V shed 5 bases, J shed 6 bases, and the junction held 11 bases outside the gene matches. CDR3 size: 15 residues. CDR3: CASSVTGTGISEQYF. CDR3 DNA sequence: TGTGCCAGCAGCGTCACCGGGACAGGGATCAGCGAGCAGTACTTC.

The rearrangement uses TRBV2 and TRBJ2-5, with D maybe TRBD2 (5 bases). The V end lost 4 bases, the J end lost 3 bases, and 15 bases lay between the germline ends. Germline V lookup: CDR1 SNHLY, CDR2 FYNNEI. The CDR3 is made up of 15 amino acids. The CDR3 coding sequence is TGTGCCAGCAGTGGAGGGCTAGTTTCTAAAGAGACCCAGTACTTC. This translates into CASSGGLVSKETQYF.

The chain recombines TRBV5-6 with TRBJ2-7; 8 nucleotides match TRBD2. The V gene end was trimmed by 2 bases and the J gene end by 6 bases; junction bases not matched to a gene: 7. Per germline, CDR1 SGHDT and CDR2 YYEEEE. CDR3 length equals 14 residues. The CDR3 sequence is CASSFGAGAAEQYF. Here the CDR3 DNA reads TGTGCCAGCAGCTTTGGAGCGGGAGCAGCCGAGCAGTACTTC.

CDR3 region: CASSQDQLAAETQYF. The CDR3 coding sequence is TGTGCCAGCAGCCAAGATCAACTGGCGGCGGAGACCCAGTACTTC. This chain joins TRBV14 and TRBJ2-5; D ambiguous. The CDR3 consists of 15 residues. Trimming took 0 bases from V and 5 from J, leaving 13 bases between them. Germline V gene sequence: CDR1 SGHDN, CDR2 FVKESK.

In its sample, this clone was seen a few times. Mismatch with germline at one junction end may stem from a read error. V gene TRBV5-1 combines with J gene TRBJ1-2, with 7 nucleotides matching TRBD1. CDR1 is SGHRS, CDR2 YFSETQ, per germline. CDR3 size: 13 residues. CDR3 residues: CASSQDGGGGYSF. The CDR3 region has the DNA TGCGCCAGCAGCCAGGACGGAGGGGGCGGCTACAGCTTC.

The V gene is TRBV6-5, the J gene TRBJ1-2; 8 nucleotides agree with TRBD1. The length of the CDR3 is 15 residues. V was clipped by 4 bases and J by 4 bases; unmatched bases: 8. Germline V lookup: CDR1 MNHEY, CDR2 SVGAGI. Written as DNA, the CDR3 is TGTGCCAGCAGTTCGAACAGGGGGGATCTCTATGGCTACACCTTC. Translated: CASSSNRGDLYGYTF.

This rearrangement joins TRBV6-5 to TRBJ2-7, with TRBD2 matching 12 bases. CDR3 length: 14 residues. Trimming took 5 bases from V and 2 from J; bases not matched to a gene: 1. Germline assignment: CDR1 MNHEY and CDR2 SVGAGI. For the CDR3, the DNA is TGTGCCAGCAGTACTAGCGGGAGGCCCTACGAGCAGTACTTC. This encodes CASSTSGRPYEQYF.

There are a few counts of this clone. The V call is TRBV11-2, the J call TRBJ2-5, with D perhaps matching TRBD2 (5 bases). Germline V gene lookup returns CDR1 SGHAT and CDR2 FQNNGV. The CDR3 loop spans 16 amino acids. V was trimmed by 4 bases and J by 5 bases, leaving 20 bases between them. The CDR3 DNA reads as TGTGCCAGCAGCTCTACCTACCAAATCAGGACTGAGACCCAGTACTTC. Amino acids: CASSSTYQIRTETQYF.

V and J are TRBV5-6 and TRBJ2-1, with TRBD2 as a possible D gene (7 bases). V was shortened by 0 bases and J by 4 bases, with 14 bases between the two germline ends. Per the germline V gene, CDR1 is SGHDT and CDR2 is YYEEEE. The CDR3 spans 16 residues. CDR3 amino acids: CASSLVGRGPYNEQFF. As DNA, the CDR3 is TGTGCCAGCAGCTTGGTCGGGCGGGGGCCGTACAATGAGCAGTTCTTC.

The J gene is TRBJ1-5, the V gene TRBV28; 8 positions match TRBD1. The germline gives CDR1 MDHEN, CDR2 SYDVKM. Trimming took 2 bases from V and 9 from J; bases not matched to a gene: 6. The CDR3 runs to 14 residues. The CDR3 coding sequence is TGTGCCAGCAGTTTACAGGGGGCTTGGGGGCCCCAGCATTTT. It encodes CASSLQGAWGPQHF.

The chain links TRBV6-5 to TRBJ2-2, with 8 positions matching TRBD2. The CDR3 is 13 amino acids. The V gene's germline CDR1 is MNHEY and CDR2 SVGAGI. The V gene end was trimmed by 8 bases and the J gene end by 5 bases; junction bases not matched to a gene: 4. The CDR3 spells CASEKRGTGELFF. In DNA, the CDR3 is TGTGCCAGCGAAAAGCGGGGGACCGGGGAGCTGTTTTTT.